These 10 T cell receptor beta chains came from one sample sequenced in a study of early T cells in non-severe SARS-CoV-2 infection. TCRdb reprocessed the 5' RACE reads with MiXCR, giving one entry per CDR3 protein. The repertoire holds approximately 83,000 distinct CDR3 sequences, with more than 13% as singletons. The source material was whole blood. Every receptor here comes from an adult who was a healthcare worker with PCR-confirmed SARS-CoV-2 infection or an uninfected control (not recorded which).

This clonotype was counted ten times or more. The chain combines TRBV7-6 with TRBJ1-2; 11 nucleotides align to TRBD1. CDR3 length: 16 amino acids. The germline CDR1 and CDR2 sequences are SGHVS and FNYEAQ. V was clipped by 2 bases and J by 4 bases; unmatched bases: 6. The CDR3 DNA follows: TGTGCCAGCAGCTTAACCGGGACAGGGGGTTTCTATGGCTACACCTTC. This codes for CASSLTGTGGFYGYTF.

This clonotype was counted only a few times. V usage is TRBV2 and J usage is TRBJ1-5, with D perhaps TRBD1 (5 bases). Trimming stripped 7 bases from V and 2 bases from J, with 9 bases between. CDR3 size: 13 residues. The germline V gene encodes CDR1 SNHLY and CDR2 FYNNEI. CDR3 amino acids: CASIGHGNQPQHF. The CDR3 DNA reads TGTGCCAGCATAGGACACGGCAATCAGCCCCAGCATTTT.

This clonotype was counted a few times. The V gene is TRBV19, the J gene TRBJ2-5; 10 bases are shared with TRBD2. This CDR3 comprises 15 residues. The V segment lost 2 bases and the J segment 3 bases; nucleotides outside the gene matches: 3. Germline V CDR1 and CDR2: LNHDA, SQIVND (reference sequence). CDR3 region: CASSIRTSGEETQYF. In nucleotides, the CDR3 is TGTGCCAGTAGTATACGAACTAGCGGGGAAGAGACCCAGTACTTC.

This clonotype was detected ten times or more. The CDR3 region has the DNA TGTGCCAGCAGCTTGGGCAGGGGAGCAACTAATGAAAAACTGTTTTTT. Its protein product is CASSLGRGATNEKLFF. V usage is TRBV13 and J usage is TRBJ1-4; D is possibly TRBD1 (6 bases). There are 16 residues in the CDR3. Germline lookup yields CDR1 PRHDT and CDR2 FYEKMQ (reference sequence). V lost 3 bases and J 0 bases, leaving 11 bases between the germline ends.

This clonotype was seen more than once but under ten times. This chain links TRBV19 with TRBJ2-3; D tentatively fits TRBD1 or TRBD2 (6 bases each). Germline values: CDR1 LNHDA, CDR2 SQIVND (reference sequence). Trimming left V 3 bases short and J 0 bases short, with 13 bases between. The CDR3 loop spans 16 amino acids. CDR3 in DNA: TGTGCCAGTAGTATTCCCGGGGGCGTCAGCACAGATACGCAGTATTTT. It specifies CASSIPGGVSTDTQYF.

V and J are TRBV12-3 or TRBV12-4 and TRBJ2-1; D not certain. The V and J ends lost 4 bases and 2 bases respectively, with 15 bases between them. The length of the CDR3 is 16 residues. The CDR3 reads CASSSPLGQTYNEQFF. CDR3 sequence (DNA): TGTGCCAGCAGTTCACCACTGGGCCAGACCTACAATGAGCAGTTCTTC.

The chain joins TRBV6-2 or TRBV6-3 to TRBJ1-1, with no clear D. V was cut by 6 bases and J by 6 bases, with 11 bases left in between. Germline CDR1 is MNHEY and CDR2 is SVGEGT. The CDR3 runs to 12 residues. The chain's CDR3 is CASREGFAEAFF. The CDR3 bases are TGTGCCAGCAGGGAGGGCTTCGCTGAAGCTTTCTTT.

The V call is TRBV28, the J call TRBJ2-3; TRBD2 is a possible D gene (6 bases). Trimming took 5 bases from V and 2 from J, leaving 11 bases between them. The CDR3 is made up of 14 amino acids. Germline V gives CDR1 MDHEN, CDR2 SYDVKM. This CDR3 is CASSVGGTTDTQYF. CDR3 DNA sequence: TGTGCCAGCAGTGTGGGAGGTACCACAGATACGCAGTATTTT.

The chain employs TRBV4-3 and TRBJ1-1; 7 bases fit TRBD1. The CDR3 runs to 16 residues. V was pared by 1 base and J by 0 bases, with 5 bases of the junction left unmatched. Germline loops: CDR1 LGHNA, CDR2 YSLEER. The CDR3, as DNA: TGCGCCAGCAGCCAAGTGGCAGGGGGTTTGAACACTGAAGCTTTCTTT. Translation gives CASSQVAGGLNTEAFF.

Ten or more counts support this clonotype. This chain connects TRBV3-1 to TRBJ1-2; 10 bases are a match to TRBD1. This CDR3 has 15 residues. Trimming cost V 1 base and J 8 bases; bases outside gene matches: 7. CDR1 is LGHDT, CDR2 YNNKEL, per germline (reference sequence). The DNA for the CDR3 is TGTGCCAGCAGCCAAGCGGGACAGGGGATTGGCGGCTACACCTTC. It codes for CASSQAGQGIGGYTF.